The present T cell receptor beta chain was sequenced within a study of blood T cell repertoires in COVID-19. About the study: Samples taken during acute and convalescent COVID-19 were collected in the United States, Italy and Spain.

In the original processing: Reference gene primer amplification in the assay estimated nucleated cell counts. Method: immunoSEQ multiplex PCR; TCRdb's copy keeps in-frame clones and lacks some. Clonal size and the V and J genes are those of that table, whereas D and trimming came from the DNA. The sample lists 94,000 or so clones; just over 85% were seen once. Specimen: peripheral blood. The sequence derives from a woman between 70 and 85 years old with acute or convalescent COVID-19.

The CDR3 loop reads CASSIDAGTGLIEKLFF. CDR3 in DNA: TGTGCCAGTAGTATAGATGCCGGGACAGGGTTGATCGAAAAACTGTTTTTT. This rearrangement joins TRBV19 to TRBJ1-4; 9 nucleotides line up with TRBD1. Losses at the gene ends were 0 bases for V and 8 bases for J; bases not matched to a gene: 10. Germline V CDR1 and CDR2: LNHDA, SQIVND (reference sequence). The CDR3 is 17 amino acids.